This T cell receptor (beta chain) emerged from a study of CD8 T cells in ankylosing spondylitis. Study findings and constraints: Seven to nine highly homologous variants formed a TCR beta motif that appeared characteristic of ankylosing spondylitis blood.

TCRdb reanalysed the 5' RACE reads using MiXCR and keeps one entry per CDR3 protein. The table lists roughly 670,000 distinct CDR3 sequences, roughly 19% of them singletons. As to this clonotype: Its antigen is not identified.

V lost 3 bases and J lost 3, with 15 bases in between. The CDR3 is made up of 15 amino acids. This TCR was sampled from a male donor with ankylosing spondylitis. This chain links TRBV12-3 or TRBV12-4 with TRBJ2-7; D call uncertain. The sequencing sample was made of blood, either unsorted or a sorted T cell fraction (not recorded which). The CDR3 spells CASSFGPSSDYEQYF. The DNA for the CDR3 is TGTGCCAGCAGTTTTGGGCCTTCATCGGACTACGAGCAGTACTTC.